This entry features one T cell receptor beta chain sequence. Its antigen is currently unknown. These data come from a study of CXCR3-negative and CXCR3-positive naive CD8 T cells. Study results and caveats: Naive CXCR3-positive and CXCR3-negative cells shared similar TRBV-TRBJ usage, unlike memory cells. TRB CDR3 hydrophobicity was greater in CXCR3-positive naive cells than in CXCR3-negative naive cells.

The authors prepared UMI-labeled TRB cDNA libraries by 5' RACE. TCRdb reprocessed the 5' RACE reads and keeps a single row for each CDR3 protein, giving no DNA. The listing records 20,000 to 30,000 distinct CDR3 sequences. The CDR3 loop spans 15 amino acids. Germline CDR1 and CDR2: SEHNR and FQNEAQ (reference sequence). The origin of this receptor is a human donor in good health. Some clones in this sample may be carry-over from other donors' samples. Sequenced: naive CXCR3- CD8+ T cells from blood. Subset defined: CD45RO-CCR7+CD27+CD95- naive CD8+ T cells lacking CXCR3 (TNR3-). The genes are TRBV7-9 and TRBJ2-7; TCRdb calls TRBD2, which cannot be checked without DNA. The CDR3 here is CASSDTGLAGAEQYF.